One sample yielded the 27 T cell receptor beta chains listed below, sequenced in a study of shared clonotypes between healthy human individuals (TCRdb year 2020). Libraries were prepared through the immunoSEQ multiplex PCR assay. TCRdb limited this immuneACCESS table to in-frame rearrangements with V and J called. A share of clones is missing; checked studies link under half to unresolved V genes, and the rest is unexplained. The sample has some 2,000,000 clones on record, roughly 95% of them singletons. Clones ranked in the top ten supply around 0.13% of the sample. What was sequenced was naive CD4+ T cells sorted from blood. This specimen's cell subset or site label, per the study, means: CD45RA+ positively selected. All receptors derive from a man aged 18 to 30 in good health.

V and J are TRBV29-1 and TRBJ2-7; D might be TRBD1 (5 bases). V gave up 6 bases and J gave up 5 bases, with 17 bases separating them. The length of the CDR3 is 13 residues. The V gene's germline CDR1 is SQVTM and CDR2 ANQGSEA. The CDR3 protein is CSVGLGQGDEQYF. DNA of the CDR3: TGCAGCGTGGGCCTTGGGCAGGGTGACGAGCAGTACTTC.

This CDR3 is CALVRTGWNRPLHF. The CDR3 nucleotides are TGTGCCCTGGTTCGCACAGGGTGGAATCGACCCCTCCACTTT. The V gene is TRBV30, the J gene TRBJ1-6, with D possibly being TRBD1 (6 bases). This CDR3 has 14 amino acids. CDR1 GTSNPN and CDR2 SVGIG come from the germline V gene (reference sequence). V was clipped by 8 bases and J by 12 bases, with 23 bases between them.

The V and J genes are TRBV5-1 and TRBJ1-5; 8 nucleotides agree with TRBD1. V was clipped by 4 bases and J by 5 bases; unmatched bases: 2. In germline, CDR1 is SGHRS, CDR2 YFSETQ. The CDR3 covers 13 residues. The CDR3: CASSAQGDQPQHF. DNA for the CDR3: TGCGCCAGCAGCGCACAGGGGGATCAGCCCCAGCATTTT.

The chain is built from TRBV6-5 and TRBJ2-2; the D gene is possibly TRBD2 (6 bases). The CDR3 has 14 amino acids. Germline CDR1 MNHEY, CDR2 SVGAGI. Between the trimmed V and J ends, which lost 11 bases and 2 bases, there was a span of 15 bases. CDR3 sequence reads: CASGEATNTGELFF. The DNA of the CDR3 is TGTGCCTCCGGGGAGGCTACCAACACCGGGGAGCTGTTTTTT.

Only one count was recorded for this clone. The chain joins TRBV27 to TRBJ2-5; TRBD2 matches 8 bases. Trimming removed 1 base from V and 4 bases from J; junction bases left unmatched: 11. This CDR3 is 17 amino acids long. CDR1 and CDR2 (germline): MNHEY, SMNVEV (reference sequence). Here the CDR3 reads CASSLLVSGGRAETQYF. CDR3 coding DNA: TGTGCCAGCAGTTTATTGGTTTCGGGGGGGAGGGCAGAGACCCAGTACTTC.

Remarks on this clone: The same CDR3 can be traced to other DNA sequences in this sample. This chain joins TRBV18 and TRBJ1-3, with unresolved D. The V end lost 1 base, the J end lost 1 base, and 5 bases lay between the germline ends. In germline, CDR1 is KGHSH, CDR2 LQKENI. The CDR3 sequence is 14 residues long. CDR3 DNA: TGTGCCAGCTCACCACAGAATTCTGGAAACACCATATATTTT. It translates to CASSPQNSGNTIYF.

The V call is TRBV18, the J call TRBJ2-5; perhaps TRBD2 as D (7 bases). Germline V gene lookup returns CDR1 KGHSH and CDR2 LQKENI. This CDR3 region has 14 residues. Trimming took off 5 bases at V and 6 bases at J, with 16 bases between the two ends. The CDR3 DNA is TGTGCCAGCTCAATCCAGGGGAGGGTCCAGACCCAGTACTTC. It specifies CASSIQGRVQTQYF.

The chain has TRBV2 and TRBJ1-2; the D is unclear. The CDR3 length is 11 residues. CDR1 is SNHLY, CDR2 FYNNEI, per germline. V lost 1 base and J 3 bases, leaving 0 bases between the germline ends. This CDR3 reads CASSEDYGYTF. Written as DNA, the CDR3 is TGTGCCAGCAGTGAAGACTATGGCTACACCTTC.

This clone showed up just once. The CDR3 nucleotides read TGTGCCAGCAGCGATAGAGCGGGGCAGAAAAGTGAAGCTTTCTTT. It yields the protein CASSDRAGQKSEAFF. The gene calls are TRBV7-9 and TRBJ1-1; a weak D match, TRBD1 (5 bases). With 5 bases removed from V and 7 bases from J, the gap between germline ends came to 20 bases. CDR3 length: 15 amino acids. Germline V gives CDR1 SEHNR, CDR2 FQNEAQ (reference sequence).

This chain joins TRBV7-6 and TRBJ1-1; D is ambiguous. The CDR3 is made up of 14 amino acids. Germline assignment: CDR1 SGHVS and CDR2 FNYEAQ. V was trimmed by 1 base and J by 2 bases, leaving 8 bases between them. CDR3 sequence: CASSLVGVNTEAFF. The CDR3 DNA sequence: TGTGCCAGCAGCTTAGTGGGAGTAAACACTGAAGCTTTCTTT.

The rearrangement joins TRBV7-9 to TRBJ2-1; TRBD2 agrees at 11 bases. Per germline, CDR1 SEHNR and CDR2 FQNEAQ (reference sequence). There are 18 residues in the CDR3. The V segment lost 2 bases and the J segment 4 bases; nucleotides outside the gene matches: 10. The CDR3 region is CASSLKITSGSQYNEQFF. The CDR3 DNA is TGTGCCAGCAGCTTAAAGATCACTAGCGGGAGTCAATACAATGAGCAGTTCTTC.

V usage is TRBV7-2 and J usage is TRBJ1-2; 7 bases line up with TRBD1. The CDR3 spans 15 residues. V shed 8 bases and J 4 bases; nucleotides not matched to a gene: 13. Germline V gives CDR1 SGHTA, CDR2 FQGNSA. CDR3 nucleotides: TGTGCCAGCTCGTACCTGTATAAGGGGGCCTATGGCTACACCTTC. Translated: CASSYLYKGAYGYTF.

The chain carries TRBV29-1 and TRBJ2-3; possibly TRBD1 or TRBD2 for D (6 bases each). Trimming pared 8 bases from V and 3 bases from J, leaving 18 bases between. Germline V gene sequence: CDR1 SQVTM, CDR2 ANQGSEA. The CDR3 has 14 residues. This CDR3 is CSSVVQGTTDTQYF. CDR3 sequence (DNA): TGCAGCTCTGTGGTTCAGGGGACTACAGATACGCAGTATTTT.

The rearrangement joins TRBV27 to TRBJ1-4; 9 bases fit TRBD1. This CDR3 is 14 amino acids long. Trimming cost V 5 bases and J 3 bases; bases outside gene matches: 1. From germline, CDR1 is MNHEY and CDR2 SMNVEV (reference sequence). CDR3 coding DNA: TGTGCCAGCAGTCGGACAGGGGCTAATGAAAAACTGTTTTTT. Its protein is CASSRTGANEKLFF.

Of note for this clone: Other DNA sequences in the same sample also yield this CDR3. The J gene is TRBJ2-2, the V gene TRBV2; D remains ambiguous. Per the germline V gene, CDR1 is SNHLY and CDR2 is FYNNEI. The CDR3 is 13 residues long. V was cut by 4 bases and J by 3 bases, with 6 bases left in between. The chain's CDR3 is CASSGQYTGELFF. The CDR3 DNA sequence: TGTGCCAGCAGTGGGCAGTACACCGGGGAGCTGTTTTTT.

The chain carries TRBV28 and TRBJ2-4; D might be TRBD1 or TRBD2, each matching 7 bases. The CDR3 runs to 14 residues. Trimming shortened V by 5 bases and J by 9 bases, and 17 bases separated the two germline ends. Germline CDR1 reads MDHEN; CDR2 reads SYDVKM. CDR3 sequence (DNA): TGTGCCAGCAGTACATCAGGGGGGGAGAGCATTCAGTACTTC. This codes for CASSTSGGESIQYF.

The chain links TRBV2 to TRBJ1-6; possible D gene TRBD1, 6 bases. The CDR3 is made up of 15 amino acids. Germline assignment: CDR1 SNHLY and CDR2 FYNNEI. V was trimmed by 1 base and J by 9 bases, leaving 13 bases between them. CDR3 in amino acids: CASSEGGFRGSPLHF. The DNA of the CDR3 is TGTGCCAGCAGTGAAGGTGGGTTCAGGGGTTCACCCCTCCACTTT.

J is TRBJ2-7 and V is TRBV6-1, with 7 bases fitting TRBD2. This CDR3 contains 13 residues. Germline V gives CDR1 MNHNS, CDR2 SASEGT. The junction had 8 bases not matched to a gene; V was cut back by 8 bases and J by 4 bases. CDR3 nucleotide sequence: TGTGCCAGCGGGGAGTCCGGGGGGTACGAGCAGTACTTC. Encoded protein: CASGESGGYEQYF.

The chain couples TRBV27 to TRBJ2-2; 11 bases match TRBD2. The V segment lost 5 bases and the J segment 7 bases; nucleotides outside the gene matches: 6. Germline V gene lookup returns CDR1 MNHEY and CDR2 SMNVEV (reference sequence). This CDR3 contains 15 residues. CDR3 sequence reads: CASSLAGGLVGELFF. The CDR3 coding sequence is TGTGCCAGCAGTCTAGCGGGGGGCCTAGTCGGGGAGCTGTTTTTT.

The rearrangement uses TRBV18 and TRBJ1-6; 7 bases align to TRBD1. The CDR3 spans 15 residues. CDR1 KGHSH and CDR2 LQKENI come from the germline V gene. V trimming: 1 base; J trimming: 7 bases; junction bases outside the gene matches: 4. This CDR3 reads CASSPLSGGNSPLHF. The CDR3 nucleotides are TGTGCCAGCTCACCACTTTCAGGGGGGAATTCACCCCTCCACTTT. Full variable domain (remainder filled in from reference TRBV18 and TRBJ1-6): NAGVMQNPRHLVRRRGQEARLRCSPMKGHSHVYWYRQLPEEGLKFMVYLQKENIIDESGMPKERFSAEFPKEGPSILRIQQVVRGDSAAYFCASSPLSGGNSPLHFGNGTRLTVT.

The chain carries TRBV28 and TRBJ2-2; 9 bases line up with TRBD1. Germline-derived CDR1 and CDR2 are MDHEN and SYDVKM. This CDR3 has 16 residues. Trimming at V came to 5 bases and at J to 4 bases, leaving 8 bases not matched to a gene. CDR3: CASSRYGTGRTGELFF. In DNA, the CDR3 is TGTGCCAGCAGTCGTTATGGGACAGGGCGCACCGGGGAGCTGTTTTTT.

This chain joins TRBV6-5 and TRBJ2-7; D perhaps matches TRBD1 (6 bases). The CDR3 runs 15 residues. The V and J ends lost 6 bases and 0 bases respectively, with 15 bases between them. Germline V gives CDR1 MNHEY, CDR2 SVGAGI. The DNA for the CDR3 is TGTGCCAGCAGCCGACAGGTTGAAAGCTCCTACGAGCAGTACTTC. It encodes CASSRQVESSYEQYF.

V gene TRBV5-1 combines with J gene TRBJ1-5; D possibly corresponds to TRBD1 (5 bases). Trimming took off 4 bases at V and 6 bases at J, with 17 bases between the two ends. CDR3 length: 15 residues. Per the germline V gene, CDR1 is SGHRS and CDR2 is YFSETQ. The CDR3 DNA sequence: TGCGCCAGCAGCCCCGGGAGCGGGGGAGGTCAGCCCCAGCATTTT. Amino acids: CASSPGSGGGQPQHF.

A single count supports this clone. One end of the junction is discordant with germline, which a read error may explain. The chain carries TRBV5-1 and TRBJ2-7, with 7 nucleotides matching TRBD1. CDR3 length equals 14 residues. Germline loops: CDR1 SGHRS, CDR2 YFSETQ. DNA of the CDR3: TGCGCCAGCAGCTCGGAAACCATTCGACAGGGTATGGACTTC. Protein product: CASSSETIRQGMDF.

This clone is a singleton in its sample. The V gene is TRBV7-2, the J gene TRBJ2-7, with 11 bases that match TRBD2. The CDR3 is made up of 15 amino acids. The J segment lost 4 bases and the V segment lost 5 bases, leaving 7 bases of the junction unmatched. CDR1 SGHTA and CDR2 FQGNSA come from the germline V gene. DNA for the CDR3: TGTGCCAGCAGCCCAATGGGACTAGCGGTTTACGAGCAGTACTTC. It specifies CASSPMGLAVYEQYF.

This chain uses TRBV29-1 with TRBJ2-1, with 10 positions matching TRBD2. V trimming: 4 bases; J trimming: 4 bases; junction bases outside the gene matches: 7. This CDR3 contains 15 residues. Germline V gene data show CDR1 as SQVTM and CDR2 as ANQGSEA. CDR3 coding DNA: TGCAGCGTTGCAGGGACTAGCGTGTCTTACAATGAGCAGTTCTTC. It encodes CSVAGTSVSYNEQFF.

The chain combines TRBV6-1 with TRBJ1-5; no clear D gene. Trimming removed 6 bases from V and 1 base from J, with 13 bases in between. Germline assignment: CDR1 MNHNS and CDR2 SASEGT. The CDR3 is made up of 15 amino acids. CDR3: CASRSGPISNQPQHF. CDR3 sequence (DNA): TGTGCCAGCAGGTCTGGACCGATCAGCAATCAGCCCCAGCATTTT.